This TCR beta chain comes out of a study of regulatory T cells in long-lasting Graves disease. Study outcomes and limitations: Graves' patients with persistent disease showed TCR diversity lower than patients newly diagnosed. Blood alone, not thyroid tissue, was studied. Persistent patients shared more public clonotypes (about 3,000) than newly diagnosed patients (966).

Described time point: newly diagnosed GD, antithyroid drugs for less than 3 months. Generation of the TCR library employed RNA extracted from PBMCs. This clonotype was counted many times. Its antigen is not known. Sequencing libraries for TCR beta were prepared with iRepertoire HTBI primers and Arm-PCR of CDR3 regions. Each CDR3 protein gets one entry after TCRdb re-called the multiplex PCR reads with MiXCR. The sample has 300,000 to 400,000 distinct CDR3 sequences; 15% to 17% are singletons. The CDR3 contains 15 residues. Germline CDR1 and CDR2: SGDLS and YYNGEE. V lost 0 bases and J lost 2, with 11 bases in between.

The genes are TRBV9 and TRBJ1-2, with D possibly matching TRBD1 (5 bases). This TCR came from a female donor with Graves disease. The sequencing used peripheral blood mononuclear cells (PBMCs), collected at new diagnosis, from a patient treated with antithyroid drugs. The CDR3 sequence: CASSVGAGPNYGYTF. For the CDR3, the DNA is TGTGCCAGCAGCGTAGGGGCAGGGCCGAACTATGGCTACACCTTC.